Presented here are 18 T cell receptor beta chains from one specimen sequenced in a study of T cell repertoires in cytomegalovirus infection. TCRdb called the reads again in MiXCR, with one record for every CDR3 protein. The data show about 100,000 distinct CDR3 sequences, 23% seen once. The sequenced material came from CD8+ T cells from PBMCs. The source of these receptors is a human donor in good health (CMV status not recorded). Some clones in this sample may be carry-over from other donors' samples.

The chain uses TRBV27 and TRBJ1-1; tentatively, D is TRBD1 (6 bases). Germline V lookup: CDR1 MNHEY, CDR2 SMNVEV (reference sequence). V shed 5 bases and J shed 1 base, with 11 bases lying between them. CDR3 size: 14 residues. The DNA of the CDR3 is TGTGCCAGCAGTCTGAGGGGGGGGAACACTGAAGCTTTCTTT. Its protein product is CASSLRGGNTEAFF.

CDR3 sequence (DNA): TGCAGCGTCCCTTCTACGTTTGGCTACACCTTC. It yields the protein CSVPSTFGYTF. J is TRBJ1-2 and V is TRBV29-1, with unresolved D. Trimming stripped 6 bases from V and 7 bases from J, with 12 bases between. The germline CDR1 and CDR2 sequences are SQVTM and ANQGSEA. There are 11 residues in the CDR3.

The rearrangement links TRBV4-2 to TRBJ2-7; the D is unclear. CDR3 length: 15 residues. Trimming cost V 1 base and J 0 bases, with 10 bases left between them. CDR1 and CDR2 from the germline V gene are LGHNA and YNFKEQ. The CDR3 loop is CASSQVLASSYEQYF. CDR3 DNA sequence: TGTGCCAGCAGCCAAGTTTTGGCTAGCTCCTACGAGCAGTACTTC.

Many counts were recorded for this clonotype. The CDR3 sequence: CASSYSGGGPVGAFF. The CDR3 region has the DNA TGTGCCAGCAGTTACTCAGGGGGGGGGCCGGTTGGAGCTTTCTTT. This chain joins TRBV6-2 or TRBV6-3 and TRBJ1-1; weak D call: TRBD1 (6 bases). Germline V CDR1 and CDR2: MNHEY, SVGEGT. Trimming stripped 0 bases from V and 10 bases from J, with 18 bases between. CDR3 length: 15 amino acids.

The table lists this clonotype with a few counts. Written as DNA, the CDR3 is TGTGCCAGCAGGCCCCGTGCAGGGGTCTTCAGTGAAGCTTTCTTT. Amino acids: CASRPRAGVFSEAFF. This sequence joins TRBV6-1 and TRBJ1-1; possible D gene TRBD1, 6 bases. V was cut by 6 bases and J by 7 bases, with 21 bases left in between. The V gene's germline CDR1 is MNHNS and CDR2 SASEGT. CDR3 size: 15 residues.

The table lists this clonotype with many counts. The chain uses TRBV7-2 and TRBJ2-7; D ambiguous. The CDR3 contains 11 residues. With 3 bases removed from V and 4 bases from J, the gap between germline ends came to 4 bases. Germline V lookup: CDR1 SGHTA, CDR2 FQGNSA. This CDR3 reads CASSFAYEQYF. The DNA for the CDR3 is TGTGCCAGCAGCTTCGCATACGAGCAGTACTTC.

The sample holds many counts of this clonotype. The chain combines TRBV7-2 with TRBJ2-7; D uncertain. Germline CDR1 and CDR2: SGHTA and FQGNSA. CDR3 length: 13 residues. V lost 5 bases, J lost 0 bases, and 8 bases lay in between. CDR3 loop: CASSPPASYEQYF. CDR3 nucleotides: TGTGCCAGCAGCCCCCCCGCCTCCTACGAGCAGTACTTC.

This clonotype was counted between two and nine times. The chain carries TRBV4-1 and TRBJ1-1; D might be TRBD1 (5 bases). The CDR3 covers 15 residues. V lost 1 base, J lost 1 base, and 10 bases lay in between. Germline V gene sequence: CDR1 MGHRA, CDR2 YSYEKL. Here the CDR3 reads CASSQAWGGNTEAFF. For the CDR3, the DNA is TGCGCCAGCAGCCAAGCTTGGGGGGGGAACACTGAAGCTTTCTTT.

This clonotype has just a few counts. The CDR3 sequence is CASSPVETQYF. The CDR3 DNA reads as TGTGCCAGCAGCCCTGTCGAGACCCAGTACTTC. The chain links TRBV7-9 to TRBJ2-5, with D hard to call. CDR3 length: 11 amino acids. V was clipped by 5 bases and J by 5 bases, with 6 bases between them. Germline V gene sequence: CDR1 SEHNR, CDR2 FQNEAQ (reference sequence).

This clonotype occurred many times. The chain carries TRBV12-3 or TRBV12-4 and TRBJ2-3, with 7 bases aligning to TRBD1. This CDR3 has 13 residues. The V segment lost 5 bases and the J segment 5 bases; nucleotides outside the gene matches: 4. Here the CDR3 DNA reads TGTGCCAGCAGTCTCCGACAGGGAGATACGCAGTATTTT. This gives the protein CASSLRQGDTQYF.

This clonotype turned up a few times. This chain links TRBV7-9 with TRBJ1-1; TRBD1 aligns across 7 bases. Germline CDR1 SEHNR, CDR2 FQNEAQ (reference sequence). V dropped 1 base and J dropped 12; count of bases not matched to a gene: 5. The CDR3 is 12 residues long. The CDR3 bases are TGTGCCAGCAGCTTAGGGAGACAGGGAACTTTCTTT. Encoded protein: CASSLGRQGTFF.

There are many counts of this clonotype. This chain joins TRBV6-4 and TRBJ2-2, with TRBD2 matching over 12 bases. Germline assignment: CDR1 MRHNA and CDR2 SNTAGT. The CDR3 totals 15 residues. V lost 5 bases, J lost 6 bases, and 4 bases stayed unmatched. In DNA form, the CDR3 reads TGTGCCAGCAGTCGACTAGCGGGAGAGGCCGGGGAGCTGTTTTTT. It is translated as CASSRLAGEAGELFF.

J is TRBJ1-2 and V is TRBV4-1, with 10 bases identical to TRBD1. V shed 1 base and J 4 bases; nucleotides not matched to a gene: 3. This CDR3 region has 15 residues. Per the germline V gene, CDR1 is MGHRA and CDR2 is YSYEKL. CDR3 nucleotide sequence: TGCGCCAGCAGCCAAGGACAGGGGGCCGGCTATGGCTACACCTTC. Protein: CASSQGQGAGYGYTF.

This clonotype showed up just a few times. The chain uses TRBV20-1 and TRBJ1-3; D call uncertain. Germline V lookup: CDR1 DFQATT, CDR2 SNEGSKA (reference sequence). This CDR3 is built from 11 residues. The ends were cut back, 0 bases at V and 4 bases at J, with 1 base in the middle. As DNA, the CDR3 is TGCAGTGCTAGAGAAGGAAACACCATATATTTT. Its translation: CSAREGNTIYF.

A few counts support this clonotype. The chain links TRBV5-5 to TRBJ2-7; 9 positions agree with TRBD1. The CDR3 runs to 14 residues. Unmatched junction bases numbered 5, after V lost 5 bases and J lost 2 bases. Germline V gives CDR1 SGHKS, CDR2 YYEKEE (reference sequence). The CDR3 DNA sequence: TGTGCCAGCAGATCCGGGACAGGGACCTACGAGCAGTACTTC. Translated, it gives CASRSGTGTYEQYF.

At least ten counts were recorded for this clonotype. The rearrangement links TRBV7-8 to TRBJ1-1; the D is unclear. The CDR3 has 13 amino acids. V lost 3 bases and J lost 4, with 9 bases in between. Germline V lookup: CDR1 SGHVS, CDR2 FQNEAQ. In nucleotides, the CDR3 is TGTGCCAGCAGCTTCGGGGAGGTCACTGAAGCTTTCTTT. Its protein product is CASSFGEVTEAFF.

At least ten counts were recorded for this clonotype. This rearrangement joins TRBV7-3 to TRBJ2-1; 12 bases agree with TRBD2. This CDR3 comprises 15 residues. The ends lost 3 bases at V and 6 bases at J; junction bases unmatched: 3. The germline V gene has CDR1 SGHTA and CDR2 FQGTGA. In DNA, the CDR3 is TGTGCCAGCAGCTTGGCTAGCGGGGGGGCCAATGAGCAGTTCTTC. Amino acids: CASSLASGGANEQFF.

CDR3 in amino acids: CASSLTGRTTEAFF. CDR3 DNA sequence: TGTGCCAGCAGTTTAACCGGACGAACAACTGAAGCTTTCTTT. The chain has TRBV27 and TRBJ1-1; D is unclear. V was cut by 2 bases and J by 5 bases, with 12 bases left in between. The CDR3 spans 14 residues. Germline values: CDR1 MNHEY, CDR2 SMNVEV (reference sequence).